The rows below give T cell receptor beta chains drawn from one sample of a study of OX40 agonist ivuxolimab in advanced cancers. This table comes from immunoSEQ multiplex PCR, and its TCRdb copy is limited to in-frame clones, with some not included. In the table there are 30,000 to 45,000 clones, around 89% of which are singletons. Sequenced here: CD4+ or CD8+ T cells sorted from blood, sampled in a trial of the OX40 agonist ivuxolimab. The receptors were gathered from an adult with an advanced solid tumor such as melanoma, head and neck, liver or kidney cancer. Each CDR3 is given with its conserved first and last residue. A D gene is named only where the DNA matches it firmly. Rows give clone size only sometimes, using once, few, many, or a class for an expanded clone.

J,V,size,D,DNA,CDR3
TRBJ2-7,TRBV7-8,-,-,TGTGCCAGCAGCTCCCCGGTAGGCATTGCAACCTACGAGCAGTACTTC,CASSSPVGIATYEQYF
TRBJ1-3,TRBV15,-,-,TGTGCCACCAGCAGAGGAGGCTCTGGAAACACCATATATTTT,CATSRGGSGNTIYF
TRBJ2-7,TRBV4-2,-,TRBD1,TGTGCCAGCAGCCACCCCACCACCTCGGACAGGCCCTACGAGCAGTACTTC,CASSHPTTSDRPYEQYF
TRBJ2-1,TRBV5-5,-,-,TGTGCCAGCAGCTTAATCGGGGCGCCTGAGCAGTTCTTC,CASSLIGAPEQFF
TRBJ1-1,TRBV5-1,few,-,TGCGCCAGCAGCTCGAAGACAGCTACGAACACTGAAGCTTTCTTT,CASSSKTATNTEAFF
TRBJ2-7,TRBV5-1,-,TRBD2,TGCGCCAGCAGGGGGGGGGACGAGACCTACGAGCAGTACTTC,CASRGGDETYEQYF
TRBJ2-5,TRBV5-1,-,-,TGCGCCAGCAGCTTCGAAGACCCGGGTAGGGAGACCCAGTACTTC,CASSFEDPGRETQYF
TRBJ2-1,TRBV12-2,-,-,TGTGCAAGTCGCTTAGTAACTACCGACAGGGAGCAGTTCTTC,CASRLVTTDREQFF
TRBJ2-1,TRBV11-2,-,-,TGTGCCAGCAGCTTACAGGACGGGCACAATGAGCAGTTCTTC,CASSLQDGHNEQFF
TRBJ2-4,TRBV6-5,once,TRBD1,TGTGCCAGCAGGGACAGGGCAAACATTCAGTACTTC,CASRDRANIQYF
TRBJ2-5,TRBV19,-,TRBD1,TGTGCCAGTAGTATGGCAGGGGGCGCGGGGGAGACCCAGTACTTC,CASSMAGGAGETQYF
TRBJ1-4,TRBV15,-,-,TGTGCCACCAGCAGAGACCAAGGCGGTAATGAAAAACTGTTTTTT,CATSRDQGGNEKLFF
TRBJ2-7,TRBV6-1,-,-,TGTGCCAGCGGTTTGGAGGGCGGATTCTCCTACGAGCAGTACTTC,CASGLEGGFSYEQYF
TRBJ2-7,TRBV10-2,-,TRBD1,TGCGCCAGCAGTGAGTTCGGGACAGGGGAGCGTTACTCCTACGAGCAGTACTTC,CASSEFGTGERYSYEQYF
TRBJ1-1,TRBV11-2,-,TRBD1,TGTGCCAGCAGCTTACTAACAGGGGGCCCGAACACTGAAGCTTTCTTT,CASSLLTGGPNTEAFF
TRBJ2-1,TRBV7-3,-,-,TGTGCCAGCAGCTCTGATGACTTTACCCAGCAGTTCTTC,CASSSDDFTQQFF
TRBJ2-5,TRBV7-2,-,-,TGTGCCAGCAGCTTACAGCGAGAGACCCAGTACTTC,CASSLQRETQYF
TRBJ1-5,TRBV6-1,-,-,TGTGCCAGCAGCCAGGGGCAGCCCCAGCATTTT,CASSQGQPQHF
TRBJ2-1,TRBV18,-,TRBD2,TGTGCCAGCTCACCTGCCGGGACTAGCGGGGGGGGTGAGCAGTTCTTC,CASSPAGTSGGGEQFF
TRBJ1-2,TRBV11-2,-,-,TGTGCCAGCAGCTTAGATCATAGCTATGGCTACACCTTC,CASSLDHSYGYTF
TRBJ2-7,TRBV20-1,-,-,TGCAGTTGCCCAGGGCGGAACGAGCAGTACTTC,CSCPGRNEQYF
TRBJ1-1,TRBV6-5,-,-,TGTGCCAGCAGCCGGGGACCGATGAACACTGAAGCTTTCTTT,CASSRGPMNTEAFF
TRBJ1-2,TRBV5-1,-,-,TGCGCCAGCAGCTCAAACTATGGCTACACCTTC,CASSSNYGYTF
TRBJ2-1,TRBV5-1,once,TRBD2,TGCGCCAGCAGCCCACTAGCGGGAGACTACAATGAGCAGTTCTTC,CASSPLAGDYNEQFF
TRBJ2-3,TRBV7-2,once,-,TGTGCCAGCAGCGCCCGACTTACTATAGATACGCAGTATTTT,CASSARLTIDTQYF
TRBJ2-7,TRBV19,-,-,TGTGCCAGTTCCTTCGCGGCGGGGGCAGGGAGTGTATCCTACGAGCAGTACTTC,CASSFAAGAGSVSYEQYF
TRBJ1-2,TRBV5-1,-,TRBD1,TGCGCCAGCAGCTTCTCCGGGACAGGGGTGGGGGACTATGGCTACACCTTC,CASSFSGTGVGDYGYTF
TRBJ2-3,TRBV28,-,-,TGTGCCAGCAGTTTAATGGGGGGATCAGATACGCAGTATTTT,CASSLMGGSDTQYF
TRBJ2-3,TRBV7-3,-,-,TGTGCCAGCAGCGAGGACTACACAGATACGCAGTATTTT,CASSEDYTDTQYF
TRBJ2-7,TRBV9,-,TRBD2,TGTGCCAGCAGCGTAACTAGCGGGGCAGGGGAGCAGTACTTC,CASSVTSGAGEQYF
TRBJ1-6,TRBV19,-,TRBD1,TGTGCCAGCAACGCCAACCCGACAGGGGGAATACCCCTCCACTTT,CASNANPTGGIPLHF
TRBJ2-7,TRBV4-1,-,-,TGCGCCAGCAGCCGGGAGGCCCTCCCCTCCTACGAGCAGTACTTC,CASSREALPSYEQYF
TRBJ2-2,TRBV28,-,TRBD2,TGTGCCAGCAGTTTAGCGGGAGGGCACACCGGGGAGCTGTTTTTT,CASSLAGGHTGELFF
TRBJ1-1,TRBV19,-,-,TGTGCCAGTAGTAGAGTCCTGAACACTGAAGCTTTCTTT,CASSRVLNTEAFF
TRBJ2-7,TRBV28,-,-,TGTGCCAGCAGAAACTCGAATACCTACGAGCAGTACTTC,CASRNSNTYEQYF
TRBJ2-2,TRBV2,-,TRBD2,TGTGCCAGTAGCGGGCGGCCCACCGGGGAGCTGTTTTTT,CASSGRPTGELFF
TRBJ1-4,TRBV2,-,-,TGTGCCAGCAGCTCACAGGGAGGCGGTGAAAAACTGTTTTTT,CASSSQGGGEKLFF
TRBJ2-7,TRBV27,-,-,TGTGCCAGCATCAAATCGGACGGGACCTACGAGCAGTACTTC,CASIKSDGTYEQYF
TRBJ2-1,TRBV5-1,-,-,TGCGCCAGCAGCTTGGCTGTGGGCACCTACAATGAGCAGTTCTTC,CASSLAVGTYNEQFF
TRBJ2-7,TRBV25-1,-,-,TGTGCCAGCAGTTCCGCGGGGACGGGGAGCTCCTACGAGCAGTACTTC,CASSSAGTGSSYEQYF
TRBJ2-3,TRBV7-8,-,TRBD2,TGTGCCAGCCTTCCCCCCTGGCTAGCGGGGGGCACAGATACGCAGTATTTT,CASLPPWLAGGTDTQYF
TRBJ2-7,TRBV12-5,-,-,TGTGCTAGTGGTTTGGTTATTGGGGACAACGAGCAGTACTTC,CASGLVIGDNEQYF
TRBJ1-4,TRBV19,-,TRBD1,TGTGCCAGTAACGACCCCTCGGGACAGGGTGGGGAAAAACTGTTTTTT,CASNDPSGQGGEKLFF
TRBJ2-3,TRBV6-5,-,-,TGTGCCAGCAGCCTAACAGGGACAGATACGCAGTATTTT,CASSLTGTDTQYF
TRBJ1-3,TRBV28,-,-,TGTGCCAGCAGTTGGGGGGTTTCTGGAAACACCATATATTTT,CASSWGVSGNTIYF
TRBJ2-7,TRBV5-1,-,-,TGCGCCAGCAGCTTGGCCAGAGGGGACTACGAGCAGTACTTC,CASSLARGDYEQYF
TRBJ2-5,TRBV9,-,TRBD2,TGTGCCAGCAGCGTAAGAACGGGGGGGCAAGAGACCCAGTACTTC,CASSVRTGGQETQYF